This TCR beta chain derives from a study of blood T cell repertoires in COVID-19 (dated by TCRdb to 2018 to 2020). Regarding the research as a whole: Samples from collaborators originated in the United States, Italy and Spain and spanned both the acute and convalescent phases of COVID-19. Subjects who had been exposed to COVID-19, were actively infected with it, or had recovered from it provided the deeply sampled blood TCRbeta repertoires that made up the dataset. The prospective study material was composed of cDNA or gDNA derived from T cells, B-cell-depleted T cells, or PBMCs. A de-identified subject ID, COVID-19 status, age in years and sex were almost always included in the sample metadata. Where available, HLA class I and class II types were taken from metadata supplied by the sample provider and were not determined by assay-based typing. The samples were drawn from the first 160 participants of the ongoing ImmuneRACE study and from about 1,200 subjects provided by 6 global collaborators. A freely available public database, intended as a resource for researchers studying the immune response to SARS-CoV-2, is where the repertoires were released.

The immunoSEQ Assay, a bias-controlled multiplex PCR, was used to amplify TCRbeta CDR3 regions from genomic DNA. For the original study's pipeline: The number of nucleated cells in each sample was estimated from the amplification of reference gene primers within the assay. To quantify the absolute abundance of each unique TCRbeta CDR3 rearrangement, sequence reads were collapsed and filtered. Productive Simpson clonality was computed per sample as the square root of Simpson's diversity index over productive rearrangements. TCRdb stores this immuneACCESS table with in-frame sequences only. Part of the clones is absent; in the studies checked, under half of the shortfall reflects unresolved V genes, and no reason is known for the rest. V and J calls and clone size are copied from that table; D and trimming were computed from the DNA. Recorded for this sample are some 400,000 clones; roughly four fifths of them occurred a single time. The top ten clonotypes cover approximately 1% of the sample.

Points on this clone: Its antigen remains unidentified. Nothing much larger sits one base from this clone, and base qualities are not available.

Points the paper makes about the study in general: How much clinical and demographic metadata was included differed by source and by participant, and the metadata was provided uncurated.

The V end loses 6 bases and the J end loses 0 bases, and a stretch of 12 bases separates them. The germline V gene sets CDR1 to MNHEY and CDR2 to SVGAGI. Counted from cysteine to phenylalanine, this CDR3 has 15 amino acids. The read is trimmed to its CDR3 DNA, 45 bases read in frame from base 1. The collaborating institutions used their own protocols to collect whole blood in K2EDTA tubes. Collaborator samples were shipped for TCRbeta analysis as frozen whole blood, isolated PBMCs, or DNA extracted from either sample type. The chain couples TRBV6-5 to TRBJ1-5; matching of 5 bases hints at TRBD1 as the D gene. The TCR sequence derives from a human donor with acute or convalescent COVID-19. The donor label of this sample is uncertain. Material for sequencing was peripheral blood. The sequenced DNA is TGTGCCAGCAGGGGGTGGGACTATAGCAATCAGCCCCAGCATTTT. This yields the protein CASRGWDYSNQPQHF.